This T cell receptor beta chain was sequenced during a study of blood T cell repertoires in COVID-19. Study summary: Samples came from the United States, Italy and Spain, spanning acute and convalescent COVID-19.

The CDR3 runs 12 residues. Germline assignment: CDR1 SNHLY and CDR2 FYNNEI. The V end was cut by 7 bases, the J end by 7 bases, with 11 bases between. This clone appeared a few times. TCRdb's copy holds only in-frame clones and misses some; the assay was immunoSEQ multiplex PCR. The repertoire holds a few hundred thousand clones, with about 87% as singletons. Followed over time, Seattle patients had been enrolled while infection was active. The origin of this receptor is a woman aged 50 to 65 with COVID-19, enrolled during active disease. The sequenced sample was peripheral blood. The rearrangement links TRBV2 to TRBJ2-1, with TRBD2 as a possible D gene (5 bases). CDR3 region: CASNGGSNEQFF. DNA of the CDR3: TGTGCCAGCAATGGCGGGTCAAATGAGCAGTTCTTC.